This TCR beta chain was identified during a study of CD8 T cells in Susac syndrome. At the level of the study: There were about six sequenced Susac syndrome patients with active disease and roughly 8 in remission. General observations from the study: Regarding the TCR sequencing and HLA analysis, the study admitted that a relatively small number of individuals were involved. CD4+ T cell repertoires in Susac syndrome exhibited no evidence of clonal expansion.

This CDR3 comprises 12 residues. The germline V gene has CDR1 LNHDA and CDR2 SQIVND (reference sequence). V lost 2 bases, J lost 5 bases, and 6 bases lay in between. Of note for this clonotype: Its specificity is not known.

RNA in amounts of roughly 0.5 to 1 ug was reverse transcribed with random hexamers. Amplification of TCR beta CDR3 spanned 54 Vbeta and 13 Jbeta via immunoSEQ multiplex PCR. Each CDR3 protein gets one entry after TCRdb re-called the immunoSEQ multiplex PCR reads with MiXCR. The sample holds 150,000 to 160,000 distinct CDR3 sequences; approximately 95% are singletons and the top ten take roughly 0.16%. The origin of this receptor is a human donor with Susac syndrome. The specimen sequenced was CD4+ T cells from PBMCs. V is TRBV19 and J is TRBJ1-1, with D possibly TRBD1 on 5 matching bases. The CDR3 loop is CASSIRQTEAFF. CDR3 in DNA: TGTGCCAGTAGTATAAGACAGACTGAAGCTTTCTTT.